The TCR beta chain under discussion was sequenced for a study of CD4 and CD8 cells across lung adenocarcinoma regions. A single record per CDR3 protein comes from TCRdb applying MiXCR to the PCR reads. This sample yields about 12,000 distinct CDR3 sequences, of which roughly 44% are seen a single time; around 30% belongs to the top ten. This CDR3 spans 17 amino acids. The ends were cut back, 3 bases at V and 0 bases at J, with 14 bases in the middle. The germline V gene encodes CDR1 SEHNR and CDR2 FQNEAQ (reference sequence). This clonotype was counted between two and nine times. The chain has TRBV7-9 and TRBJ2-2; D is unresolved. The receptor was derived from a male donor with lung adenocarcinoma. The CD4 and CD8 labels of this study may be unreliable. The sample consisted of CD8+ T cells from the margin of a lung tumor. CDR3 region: CASSFQRRLTNTGELFF. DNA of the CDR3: TGTGCCAGCAGCTTCCAGAGGAGACTTACGAACACCGGGGAGCTGTTTTTT.